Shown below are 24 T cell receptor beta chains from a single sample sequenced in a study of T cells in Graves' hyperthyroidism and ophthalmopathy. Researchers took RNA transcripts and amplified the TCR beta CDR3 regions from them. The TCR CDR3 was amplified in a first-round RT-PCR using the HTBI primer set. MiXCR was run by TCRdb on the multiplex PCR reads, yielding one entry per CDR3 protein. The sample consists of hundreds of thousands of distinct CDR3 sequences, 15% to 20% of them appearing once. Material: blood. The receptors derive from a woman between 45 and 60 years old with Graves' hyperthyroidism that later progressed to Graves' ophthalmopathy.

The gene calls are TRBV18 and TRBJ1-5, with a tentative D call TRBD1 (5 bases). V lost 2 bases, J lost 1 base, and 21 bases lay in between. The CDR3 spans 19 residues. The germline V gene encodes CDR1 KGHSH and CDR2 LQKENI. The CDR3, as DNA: TGTGCCAGCTCACCAGAAAGACGTTCAGGGATGACGAGCAATCAGCCCCAGCATTTT. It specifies CASSPERRSGMTSNQPQHF.

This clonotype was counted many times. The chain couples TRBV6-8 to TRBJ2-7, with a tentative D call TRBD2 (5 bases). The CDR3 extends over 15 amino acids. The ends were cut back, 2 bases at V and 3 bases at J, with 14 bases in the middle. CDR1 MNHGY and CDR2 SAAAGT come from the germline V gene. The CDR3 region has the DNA TGTGCCAGCAGTTACCGTTGGACTTCGGTCTACGAGCAGTACTTC. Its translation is CASSYRWTSVYEQYF.

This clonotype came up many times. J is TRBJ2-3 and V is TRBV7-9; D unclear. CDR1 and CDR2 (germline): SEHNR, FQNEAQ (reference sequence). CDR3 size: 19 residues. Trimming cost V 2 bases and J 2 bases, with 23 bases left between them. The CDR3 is CASSLLYRSSFTFTDTQYF. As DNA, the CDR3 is TGTGCCAGCAGCTTACTATATCGGTCCAGCTTTACTTTCACAGATACGCAGTATTTT.

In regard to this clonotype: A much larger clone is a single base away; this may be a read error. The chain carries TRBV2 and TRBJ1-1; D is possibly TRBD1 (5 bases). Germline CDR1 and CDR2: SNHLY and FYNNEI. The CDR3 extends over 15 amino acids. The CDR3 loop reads CASKDKGTGNTGAFF. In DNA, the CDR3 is TGTGCCAGCAAAGACAAGGGGACCGGGAACACTGGAGCTTTCTTT. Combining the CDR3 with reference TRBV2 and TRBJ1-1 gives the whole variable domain EPEVTQTPSHQVTQMGQEVILRCVPISNHLYFYWYRQILGQKVEFLVSFYNNEISEKSEIFDDQFSVERPDGSNFTLKIRSTKLEDSAMYFCASKDKGTGNTGAFFGQGTRLTVV.

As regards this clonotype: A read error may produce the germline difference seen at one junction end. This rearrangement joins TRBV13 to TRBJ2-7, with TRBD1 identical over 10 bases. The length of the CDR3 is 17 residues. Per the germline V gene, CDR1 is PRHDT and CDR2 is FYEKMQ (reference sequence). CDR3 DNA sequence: TGTGCCAGCAACTTAGGAGGAGGGGACAGGGGCTTCCGCGAGCAGTACTTC. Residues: CASNLGGGDRGFREQYF.

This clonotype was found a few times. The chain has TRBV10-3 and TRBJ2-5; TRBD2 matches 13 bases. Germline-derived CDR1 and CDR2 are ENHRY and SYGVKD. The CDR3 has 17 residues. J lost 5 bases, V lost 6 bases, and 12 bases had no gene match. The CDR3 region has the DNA TGTGCCATCAGCGCTACTAGCGGGGGGGCCCACAGGGAGACCCAGTACTTC. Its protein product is CAISATSGGAHRETQYF.

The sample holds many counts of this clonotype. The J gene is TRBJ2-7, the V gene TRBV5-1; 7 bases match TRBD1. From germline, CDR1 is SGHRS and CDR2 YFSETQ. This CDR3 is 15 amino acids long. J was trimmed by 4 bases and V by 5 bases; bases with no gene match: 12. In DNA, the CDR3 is TGCGCCAGCAGACCAGACAGGGAAAACGGGTACGAGCAGTACTTC. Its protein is CASRPDRENGYEQYF.

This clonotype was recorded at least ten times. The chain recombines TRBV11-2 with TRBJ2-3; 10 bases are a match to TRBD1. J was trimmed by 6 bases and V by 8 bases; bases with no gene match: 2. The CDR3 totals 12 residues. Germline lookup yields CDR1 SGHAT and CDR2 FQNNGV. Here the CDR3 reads CASGTGADTQYF. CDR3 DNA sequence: TGTGCCAGCGGGACAGGGGCGGATACGCAGTATTTT.

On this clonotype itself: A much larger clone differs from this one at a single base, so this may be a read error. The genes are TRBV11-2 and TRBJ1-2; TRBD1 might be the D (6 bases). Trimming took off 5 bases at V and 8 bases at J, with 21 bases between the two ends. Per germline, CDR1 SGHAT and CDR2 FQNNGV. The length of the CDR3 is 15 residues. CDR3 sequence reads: CASSPNGELGGGYTF. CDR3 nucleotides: TGTGCCAGCAGCCCGAACGGGGAATTGGGGGGCGGCTACACCTTC.

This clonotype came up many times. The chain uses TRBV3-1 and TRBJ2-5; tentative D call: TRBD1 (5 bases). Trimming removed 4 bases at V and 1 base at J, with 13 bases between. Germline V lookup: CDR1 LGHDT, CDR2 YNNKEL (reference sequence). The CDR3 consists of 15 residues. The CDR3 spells CASSPLRGSQETQYF. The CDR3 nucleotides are TGTGCCAGCAGCCCACTAAGGGGCAGCCAAGAGACCCAGTACTTC.

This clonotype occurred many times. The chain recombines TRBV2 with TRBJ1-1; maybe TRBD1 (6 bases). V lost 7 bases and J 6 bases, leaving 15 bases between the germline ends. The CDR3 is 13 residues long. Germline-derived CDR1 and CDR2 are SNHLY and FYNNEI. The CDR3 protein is CASTGGGSAEAFF. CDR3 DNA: TGTGCCAGCACCGGTGGGGGCAGCGCTGAAGCTTTCTTT. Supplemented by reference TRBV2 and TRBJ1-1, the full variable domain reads EPEVTQTPSHQVTQMGQEVILRCVPISNHLYFYWYRQILGQKVEFLVSFYNNEISEKSEIFDDQFSVERPDGSNFTLKIRSTKLEDSAMYFCASTGGGSAEAFFGQGTRLTVV.

The CDR3 reads CASSLAHPRYTF. DNA for the CDR3: TGTGCCAGCAGCTTGGCCCACCCTCGCTACACCTTC. The chain couples TRBV7-2 to TRBJ1-2; no clear D. V was trimmed by 3 bases and J by 9 bases, leaving 11 bases between them. The CDR3 is made up of 12 amino acids. In germline, CDR1 is SGHTA, CDR2 FQGNSA.

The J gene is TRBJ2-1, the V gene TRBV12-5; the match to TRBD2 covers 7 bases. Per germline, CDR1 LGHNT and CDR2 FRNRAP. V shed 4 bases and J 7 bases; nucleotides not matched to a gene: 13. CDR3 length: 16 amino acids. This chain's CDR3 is CASGSFGRAGGNEQFF. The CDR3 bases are TGTGCTAGTGGTTCATTTGGAAGGGCCGGGGGGAATGAGCAGTTCTTC.

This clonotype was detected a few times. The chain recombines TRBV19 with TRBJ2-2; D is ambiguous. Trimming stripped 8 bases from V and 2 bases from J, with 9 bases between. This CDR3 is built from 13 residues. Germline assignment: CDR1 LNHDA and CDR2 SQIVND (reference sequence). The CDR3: CASFNSNTGELFF. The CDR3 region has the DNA TGTGCCAGTTTCAACAGTAACACCGGGGAGCTGTTTTTT. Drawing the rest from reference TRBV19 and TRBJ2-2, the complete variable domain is DGGITQSPKYLFRKEGQNVTLSCEQNLNHDAMYWYRQDPGQGLRLIYYSQIVNDFQKGDIAEGYSVSREKKESFPLTVTSAQKNPTAFYLCASFNSNTGELFFGEGSRLTVL.

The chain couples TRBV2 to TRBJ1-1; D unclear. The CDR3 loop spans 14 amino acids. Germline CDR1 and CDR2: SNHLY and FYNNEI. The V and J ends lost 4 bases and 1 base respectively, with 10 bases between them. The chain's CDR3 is CASSAEGRNTEAFF. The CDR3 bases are TGTGCCAGCAGTGCCGAGGGAAGGAACACTGAAGCTTTCTTT.

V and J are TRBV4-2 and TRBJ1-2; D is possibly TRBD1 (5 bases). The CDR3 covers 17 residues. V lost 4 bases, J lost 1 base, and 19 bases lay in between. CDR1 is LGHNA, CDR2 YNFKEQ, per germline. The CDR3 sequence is CASSLPQAARDNYGYTF. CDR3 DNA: TGTGCCAGCAGCCTTCCTCAGGCGGCCAGGGATAACTATGGCTACACCTTC.

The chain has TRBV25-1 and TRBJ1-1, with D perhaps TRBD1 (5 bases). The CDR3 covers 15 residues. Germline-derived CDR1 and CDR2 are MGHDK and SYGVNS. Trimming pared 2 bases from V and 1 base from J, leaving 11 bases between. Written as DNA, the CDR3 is TGTGCCAGCAGTGAAGCGGGACGTCCGAACACTGAAGCTTTCTTT. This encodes CASSEAGRPNTEAFF. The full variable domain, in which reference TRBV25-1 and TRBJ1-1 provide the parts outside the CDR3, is EADIYQTPRYLVIGTGKKITLECSQTMGHDKMYWYQQDPGMELHLIHYSYGVNSTEKGDLSSESTVSRIRTEHFPLTLESARPSHTSQYLCASSEAGRPNTEAFFGQGTRLTVV.

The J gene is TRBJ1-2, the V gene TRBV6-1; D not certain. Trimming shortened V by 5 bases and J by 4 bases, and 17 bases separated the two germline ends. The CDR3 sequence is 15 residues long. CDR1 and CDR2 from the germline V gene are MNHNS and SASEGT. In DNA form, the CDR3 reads TGTGCCAGCAGTCCCAGAAGGGATGGGGTCTATGGCTACACCTTC. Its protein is CASSPRRDGVYGYTF.

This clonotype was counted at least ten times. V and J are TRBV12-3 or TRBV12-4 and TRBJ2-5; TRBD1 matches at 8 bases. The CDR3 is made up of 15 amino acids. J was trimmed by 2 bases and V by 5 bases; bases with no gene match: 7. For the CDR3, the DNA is TGTGCCAGCAGTCCCGACAGGGGCGGGCAAGAGACCCAGTACTTC. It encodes CASSPDRGGQETQYF.

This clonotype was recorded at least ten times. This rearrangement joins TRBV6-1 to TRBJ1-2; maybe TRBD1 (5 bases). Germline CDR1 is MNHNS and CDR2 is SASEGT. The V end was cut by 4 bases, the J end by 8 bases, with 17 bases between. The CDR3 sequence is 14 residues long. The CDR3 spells CASSAGRGPYGYTF. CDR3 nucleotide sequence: TGTGCCAGCAGTGCGGGACGGGGCCCCTACGGCTACACCTTC.

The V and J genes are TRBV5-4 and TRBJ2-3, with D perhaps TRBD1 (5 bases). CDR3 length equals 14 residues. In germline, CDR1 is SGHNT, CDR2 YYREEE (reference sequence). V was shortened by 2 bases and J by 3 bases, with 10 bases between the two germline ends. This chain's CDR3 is CASSLLTATDTQYF. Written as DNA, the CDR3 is TGTGCCAGCAGCTTATTGACAGCTACAGATACGCAGTATTTT.

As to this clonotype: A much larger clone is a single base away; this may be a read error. CDR3 amino acids: CASSLNGSSTEAFF. The CDR3 region has the DNA TGTGCCAGCAGTTTAAACGGGTCTAGCACTGAAGCTTTCTTT. The chain combines TRBV12-3 or TRBV12-4 with TRBJ1-1; D gene unclear. The V end was cut by 2 bases, the J end by 4 bases, with 11 bases between. CDR3 length: 14 residues.

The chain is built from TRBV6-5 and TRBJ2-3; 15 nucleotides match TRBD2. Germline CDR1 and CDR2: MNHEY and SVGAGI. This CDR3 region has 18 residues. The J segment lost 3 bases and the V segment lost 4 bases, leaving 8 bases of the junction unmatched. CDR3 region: CASSSWTSGGDRTDTQYF. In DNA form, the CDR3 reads TGTGCCAGCAGTTCTTGGACTAGCGGGGGGGATCGGACAGATACGCAGTATTTT.

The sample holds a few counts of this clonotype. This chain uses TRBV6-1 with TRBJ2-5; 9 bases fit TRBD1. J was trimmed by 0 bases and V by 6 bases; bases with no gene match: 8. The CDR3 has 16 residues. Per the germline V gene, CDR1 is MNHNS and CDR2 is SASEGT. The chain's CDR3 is CASRQGANPYQETQYF. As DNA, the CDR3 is TGTGCCAGCAGACAGGGGGCGAATCCGTACCAAGAGACCCAGTACTTC.